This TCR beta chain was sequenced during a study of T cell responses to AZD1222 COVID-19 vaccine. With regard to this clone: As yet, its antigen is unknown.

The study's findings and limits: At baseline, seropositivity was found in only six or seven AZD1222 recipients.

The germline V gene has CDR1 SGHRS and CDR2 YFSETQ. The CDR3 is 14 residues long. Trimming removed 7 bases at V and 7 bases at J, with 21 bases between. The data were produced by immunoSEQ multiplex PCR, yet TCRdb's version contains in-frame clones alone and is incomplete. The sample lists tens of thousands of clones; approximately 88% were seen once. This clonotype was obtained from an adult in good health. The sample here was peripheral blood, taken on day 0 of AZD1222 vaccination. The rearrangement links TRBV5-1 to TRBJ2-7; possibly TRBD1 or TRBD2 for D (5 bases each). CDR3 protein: CASGPGPRLEEQYF. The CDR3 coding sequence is TGCGCCAGCGGCCCGGGGCCCCGCTTAGAGGAGCAGTACTTC.